This T cell receptor beta chain was sequenced in a study of T cells in Graves' hyperthyroidism and ophthalmopathy. Study-wide results and caveats: Ophthalmopathy was predicted by the model a median of about 6.7 months ahead of onset. Most expanded thyroid clonotypes above 0.001 also appeared in blood. Ophthalmopathy was told apart from stable hyperthyroidism by a 13 V-J model.

Note on this clonotype: What it binds is unknown.

CDR3 length: 13 residues. Germline-derived CDR1 and CDR2 are MGHDK and SYGVNS. Trimming removed 8 bases from V and 5 bases from J, with 15 bases in between. From RNA transcripts, TCR beta CDR3 regions were amplified. The HTBI primer set was used in a first-round RT-PCR of the TCR CDR3. TCRdb redid the calling of the multiplex PCR reads with MiXCR, one entry per CDR3 protein. The sample contains 560,000 or so distinct CDR3 sequences, approximately 44% of which appear only once. Diagnoses were made from clinical symptoms, serum measures (thyroxine and TRAb), thyroid ultrasound and orbital computed tomography.

The chain carries TRBV25-1 and TRBJ1-2; tentative D call: TRBD1 (6 bases). Source material: peripheral blood or thyroid tissue (not recorded which). The TCR sequence derives from a woman under 30 with Graves' hyperthyroidism. In DNA form, the CDR3 reads TGTGCCAGCTCACCTGGGGGCGCTTATGGCTACACCTTC. Protein product: CASSPGGAYGYTF.